This T cell receptor beta chain was documented in a study of blood T cells in healthy people across ages. For the second PCR, which ran for roughly 6 to 12 cycles, a sample-barcoded 5' primer and a J-beta primer mix were used. Every molecule of cDNA carried a tag from a template-switch adaptor with 12 random nucleotides. The yield of each sample was at least 2.5 million CDR3-containing paired-end reads. TCRdb reanalysed the 5' RACE reads using MiXCR and keeps one entry per CDR3 protein. The profile shows about 970,000 distinct CDR3 sequences, roughly 51% of them singletons. Extractions gave at least 5.5 micrograms of total RNA per sample. Per germline, CDR1 DFQATT and CDR2 SNEGSKA (reference sequence). The CDR3 has 17 residues. The trim removed 4 bases at V and 0 bases at J, leaving 13 bases unmatched. Overall study results and limits: Greater diversity and more naive CD4+ cells were seen in long-lived donors than in aged donors.

With regard to this clonotype: Its antigen is not identified.

The chain links TRBV20-1 to TRBJ2-7, with 9 bases that match TRBD2. This receptor was taken from a woman aged 55 to 70 in good health. Sequenced material: blood. CDR3 residues: CSATNPRASGISYEQYF. The CDR3 region has the DNA TGCAGTGCTACAAACCCCCGGGCTAGCGGGATCTCCTACGAGCAGTACTTC.